These 9 T cell receptor beta chains originate from one sample sequenced in a study of Ad26.COV2.S vaccination and SARS-CoV-2 variants (dated by TCRdb to about 2021). The sample's treatment or condition label, decoded: roughly 18 received Ad26.COV2.S at low or high dose, single or two shots; about 5 received placebo; per-sample allocation not given. For vaccine and placebo recipients, repertoires were sequenced using samples collected on day 63 after the first injection. Receptor amplification or capture employed the immunoSEQ multiplex PCR assay. Imported from immuneACCESS, the table was reduced by TCRdb to in-frame sequences with V and J called. These copies leave out some clones; in studies compared against another copy, an unresolved V gene accounts for under half, and the cause of the remainder is not known. This sample is represented by around 450,000 clones; roughly 89% of them were singletons. About 2.7% of the sample comes from the top ten.

The source was peripheral blood, collected in a trial of Ad26.COV2.S vaccine versus placebo. These receptors came from a person between 18 and 65 years old who received the Ad26.COV2.S COVID-19 vaccine or a placebo.

The chain combines TRBV27 with TRBJ1-4, with 8 bases aligning to TRBD1. Germline V CDR1 and CDR2: MNHEY, SMNVEV (reference sequence). With V trimmed by 4 bases and J by 7 bases, 5 bases remained unmatched. The CDR3 is 14 residues long. The DNA for the CDR3 is TGTGCCAGCAGTTCGACAGGGGCGGCTGAAAAACTGTTTTTT. Translation: CASSSTGAAEKLFF.

The chain links TRBV5-4 to TRBJ2-1, with D possibly being TRBD2 (5 bases). The CDR3 runs to 12 residues. Between the trimmed V and J ends, which lost 2 bases and 7 bases, there was a span of 7 bases. CDR1 and CDR2 (germline): SGHNT, YYREEE (reference sequence). The CDR3 loop reads CASSFGDNEQFF. The CDR3 DNA reads as TGTGCCAGCAGCTTCGGGGATAATGAGCAGTTCTTC. The whole variable domain, remainder taken from reference TRBV5-4 and TRBJ2-1, is ETGVTQSPTHLIKTRGQQVTLRCSSQSGHNTVSWYQQALGQGPQFIFQYYREEENGRGNFPPRFSGLQFPNYSSELNVNALELDDSALYLCASSFGDNEQFFGPGTRLTVL.

The chain has TRBV10-3 and TRBJ2-5; TRBD1 agrees at 9 bases. CDR1 and CDR2 (germline): ENHRY, SYGVKD. Germline trimming cut 5 bases from V and 5 bases from J; bases unmatched to any gene: 12. The CDR3 loop spans 16 amino acids. The CDR3 here is CAISPVPGQGEETQYF. The CDR3 nucleotides read TGTGCCATCAGTCCAGTCCCGGGACAGGGTGAGGAGACCCAGTACTTC.

The rearrangement links TRBV7-3 to TRBJ2-1; TRBD2 agrees at 11 bases. Germline V gene data show CDR1 as SGHTA and CDR2 as FQGTGA. V lost 5 bases and J lost 9; bases outside the gene matches: 9. This CDR3 spans 15 amino acids. The CDR3 DNA follows: TGTGCCAGCAGCCAGCTAGCGGGGGGTTTCAGTGAGCAGTTCTTC. It specifies CASSQLAGGFSEQFF. The full variable domain, completed using reference TRBV7-3 and TRBJ2-1, is GAGVSQTPSNKVTEKGKYVELRCDPISGHTALYWYRQSLGQGPEFLIYFQGTGAADDSGLPNDRFFAVRPEGSVSTLKIQRTERGDSAVYLCASSQLAGGFSEQFFGPGTRLTVL.

The chain couples TRBV5-1 to TRBJ2-7, with 12 bases aligning to TRBD1. Germline V gives CDR1 SGHRS, CDR2 YFSETQ. V shed 2 bases, J shed 4 bases, and the junction held 4 bases outside the gene matches. This CDR3 contains 15 residues. The CDR3 nucleotides are TGCGCCAGCAGCTTCGGGACAGGGGGCCCGTACGAGCAGTACTTC. It codes for CASSFGTGGPYEQYF.

In this sample, this clone turned up once. V usage is TRBV30 and J usage is TRBJ1-5, with D unresolved. The CDR3 is made up of 17 amino acids. Germline CDR1 GTSNPN, CDR2 SVGIG (reference sequence). V lost 0 bases, J lost 0 bases, and 15 bases lay in between. The CDR3 DNA follows: TGTGCCTGGAGTGTATGGAGAGGGCATAGTAGCAATCAGCCCCAGCATTTT. It codes for CAWSVWRGHSSNQPQHF.

This clone was picked up one time. The rearrangement uses TRBV4-1 and TRBJ2-4; no firm D call. Per germline, CDR1 MGHRA and CDR2 YSYEKL. V dropped 4 bases and J dropped 0 bases, with 10 bases sitting between them. There are 15 residues in the CDR3. The CDR3 DNA reads TGCGCCAGCAGCCCCACAGTGCCAGCCAAAAACATTCAGTACTTC. It encodes CASSPTVPAKNIQYF.

This clone was detected once. The V gene is TRBV4-3, the J gene TRBJ2-2, with a weak D call TRBD2 (6 bases). V shed 3 bases and J shed 6 bases, with 11 bases lying between them. This CDR3 has 14 amino acids. Germline assignment: CDR1 LGHNA and CDR2 YSLEER. CDR3: CASSQSEGAGELFF. In DNA form, the CDR3 reads TGCGCCAGCAGCCAGTCGGAGGGTGCCGGGGAGCTGTTTTTT.

The chain combines TRBV7-3 with TRBJ2-1; D uncertain. V lost 5 bases and J lost 6, with 11 bases in between. The CDR3 extends over 13 amino acids. The germline V gene has CDR1 SGHTA and CDR2 FQGTGA. The CDR3 spells CASSPSRTNEQFF. The CDR3 DNA follows: TGTGCCAGCAGCCCCAGCCGGACCAATGAGCAGTTCTTC.